The 21 T cell receptor beta chains given below trace back to one sample, sequenced in a study of T cells in Graves' hyperthyroidism and ophthalmopathy. TCR beta CDR3 regions were amplified from RNA. Initially, a first-round RT-PCR of the TCR CDR3 employed the HTBI primer set. TCRdb passed the multiplex PCR reads through MiXCR, listing each CDR3 protein once. The sample has more than 600,000 distinct CDR3 sequences, 16% seen once; the top ten hold under 10%. The sample was blood. The origin of the receptors is a young man with Graves' hyperthyroidism.

This clonotype came up many times. V gene TRBV9 combines with J gene TRBJ2-1; no reliable D call. The length of the CDR3 is 16 residues. Germline assignment: CDR1 SGDLS and CDR2 YYNGEE. Deletions cut 1 base from V and 6 bases from J, with 17 bases between. CDR3 nucleotides: TGTGCCAGCAGCGTACAAGCGTCTGAGAGGATCAATGAGCAGTTCTTC. This encodes CASSVQASERINEQFF.

This clonotype was seen repeatedly, ten times or more. This chain links TRBV7-9 with TRBJ2-7; D tentatively reads TRBD1 or TRBD2 (5 bases each). The V gene lost 5 bases and the J gene lost 7 bases, with 18 bases spanning the gap. The CDR3 runs to 14 residues. The germline CDR1 and CDR2 sequences are SEHNR and FQNEAQ (reference sequence). CDR3 sequence: CASSHLGTSDEQYF. CDR3 DNA sequence: TGTGCCAGCAGCCACTTAGGGACGTCAGATGAGCAGTACTTC.

The V call is TRBV13, the J call TRBJ2-1; D is unresolved. V lost 3 bases to trimming and J lost 4 bases, with 13 bases between them. This CDR3 spans 15 amino acids. In germline, CDR1 is PRHDT, CDR2 FYEKMQ (reference sequence). CDR3 sequence reads: CASSLASRTYNEQFF. The CDR3 DNA reads TGTGCCAGCAGCTTGGCCAGCCGAACGTACAATGAGCAGTTCTTC.

This clonotype was observed a handful of times. DNA for the CDR3: TGTGCCAGCAAATTTAGGGGAATCAGAACAGTCTCAGGACAGGGGGAGCTGTTTTTT. It specifies CASKFRGIRTVSGQGELFF. This chain links TRBV2 with TRBJ2-2, with D perhaps matching TRBD1 (6 bases). Germline V gene data show CDR1 as SNHLY and CDR2 as FYNNEI. This CDR3 spans 19 amino acids. Trimming pared 7 bases from V and 8 bases from J, leaving 32 bases between.

Many counts were recorded for this clonotype. The CDR3 loop reads CASSTSGGDSYNEQFF. The CDR3, as DNA: TGTGCCAGCAGTACCTCAGGGGGCGATTCCTACAATGAGCAGTTCTTC. The rearrangement links TRBV28 to TRBJ2-1; 8 bases are shared with TRBD1. The junction had 7 bases not matched to a gene; V was cut back by 5 bases and J by 1 base. The CDR3 covers 16 residues. CDR1 MDHEN and CDR2 SYDVKM come from the germline V gene. The full variable domain, completed using reference TRBV28 and TRBJ2-1, is DVKVTQSSRYLVKRTGEKVFLECVQDMDHENMFWYRQDPGLGLRLIYFSYDVKMKEKGDIPEGYSVSREKKERFSLILESASTNQTSMYLCASSTSGGDSYNEQFFGPGTRLTVL.

This clonotype was detected ten times or more. The chain couples TRBV28 to TRBJ1-1; TRBD1 matches 8 bases. V was pared by 7 bases and J by 3 bases, with 10 bases of the junction left unmatched. Per germline, CDR1 MDHEN and CDR2 SYDVKM. This CDR3 contains 15 residues. The CDR3 bases are TGTGCCAGCATTACAGGGGGAGTACCCGACACTGAAGCTTTCTTT. Protein product: CASITGGVPDTEAFF.

This clonotype was counted at least ten times. V gene TRBV11-2 combines with J gene TRBJ2-2; TRBD1 is a possible D gene (6 bases). Trimming removed 4 bases at V and 0 bases at J, with 12 bases between. In germline, CDR1 is SGHAT, CDR2 FQNNGV. The CDR3 runs to 16 residues. The CDR3, as DNA: TGTGCCAGCAGCTCTTTTAAGGGGGCGAACACCGGGGAGCTGTTTTTT. Translated: CASSSFKGANTGELFF.

This clonotype was seen a handful of times. This chain connects TRBV20-1 to TRBJ2-7, with D perhaps being TRBD1 or TRBD2 (5 bases each). Trimming stripped 3 bases from V and 3 bases from J, with 21 bases between. CDR3 length equals 16 residues. Per germline, CDR1 DFQATT and CDR2 SNEGSKA (reference sequence). The CDR3 reads CSASPDLWGPSYEQYF. In DNA, the CDR3 is TGCAGTGCTAGCCCAGACCTATGGGGACCGAGCTACGAGCAGTACTTC.

The chain recombines TRBV7-9 with TRBJ2-3; weak D call: TRBD2 (5 bases). The V and J ends lost 4 bases and 13 bases respectively, with 15 bases between them. CDR3 length: 12 residues. Germline CDR1 is SEHNR and CDR2 is FQNEAQ (reference sequence). The CDR3 here is CASSSTRGTKYF. CDR3 DNA sequence: TGTGCCAGCAGCTCCACTAGAGGCACGAAGTATTTT.

This clonotype occurred a few times. The chain uses TRBV18 and TRBJ2-7; TRBD1 matches at 7 bases. Trimming cost V 6 bases and J 3 bases; bases outside gene matches: 11. Per germline, CDR1 KGHSH and CDR2 LQKENI. This CDR3 contains 15 residues. Here the CDR3 reads CASSPAGTADYEQYF. In nucleotides, the CDR3 is TGTGCCAGCTCCCCCGCCGGGACAGCCGACTACGAGCAGTACTTC.

This clonotype appeared a few times. CDR3 protein: CSARAMAGSTYNEQFF. CDR3 in DNA: TGCAGTGCTAGAGCAATGGCGGGGTCCACATACAATGAGCAGTTCTTC. This chain connects TRBV20-1 to TRBJ2-1; D is perhaps TRBD2 (6 bases). Germline V CDR1 and CDR2: DFQATT, SNEGSKA (reference sequence). The CDR3 sequence is 16 residues long. V lost 1 base and J lost 4, with 17 bases in between.

This clonotype was detected only a few times. The chain employs TRBV11-3 and TRBJ1-6; D remains ambiguous. Germline V lookup: CDR1 SGHNT, CDR2 YENEEA. The ends were cut back, 4 bases at V and 8 bases at J, with 9 bases in the middle. The CDR3 loop spans 13 amino acids. The CDR3 here is CASSSLGYSPLHF. The CDR3 coding sequence is TGTGCCAGCAGCTCCCTAGGGTATTCACCCCTCCACTTT.

At least ten counts were recorded for this clonotype. The genes are TRBV11-1 and TRBJ2-1, with TRBD1 matching 9 bases. There are 15 residues in the CDR3. The ends lost 3 bases at V and 8 bases at J; junction bases unmatched: 8. CDR1 is SGHAT and CDR2 is FQDESV in the germline V gene (reference sequence). The CDR3 bases are TGTGCCAGCAGCTTCACCGGGACAGGGAGCGATGAGCAGTTCTTC. It yields the protein CASSFTGTGSDEQFF.

This clonotype was counted a few times. The chain combines TRBV6-2 or TRBV6-3 with TRBJ2-6; D remains ambiguous. The V end was cut by 8 bases, the J end by 3 bases, with 5 bases between. The CDR3 loop spans 12 amino acids. The germline gives CDR1 MNHEY, CDR2 SVGEGT. DNA of the CDR3: TGTGCCAGCTCGGGTGGGGCCAACGTCCTGACTTTC. Its protein product is CASSGGANVLTF.

Many counts were recorded for this clonotype. The J gene is TRBJ2-7, the V gene TRBV2; no firm D call. V was shortened by 1 base and J by 6 bases, with 4 bases between the two germline ends. Per germline, CDR1 SNHLY and CDR2 FYNNEI. The CDR3 has 11 residues. The CDR3 is CASSEDREQYF. The CDR3 DNA reads as TGTGCCAGCAGTGAAGACCGCGAGCAGTACTTC.

This chain links TRBV15 with TRBJ1-1; TRBD1 might be the D (5 bases). This CDR3 spans 12 amino acids. Germline CDR1 LNHNV, CDR2 YYDKDF (reference sequence). V was trimmed by 1 base and J by 10 bases, leaving 10 bases between them. The CDR3 reads CATSRGRGGAFF. The DNA of the CDR3 is TGTGCCACCAGCAGAGGACGGGGGGGAGCTTTCTTT.

This clonotype has a count of ten or more. The chain recombines TRBV12-3 or TRBV12-4 with TRBJ2-3, with 13 bases matching TRBD2. The V segment lost 7 bases and the J segment 2 bases; nucleotides outside the gene matches: 9. The CDR3 is 17 amino acids. Here the CDR3 DNA reads TGTGCCAGCATCAACCCGGGGACTAGCGGGAACACAGATACGCAGTATTTT. This sequence encodes CASINPGTSGNTDTQYF.

The chain couples TRBV20-1 to TRBJ1-6; no clear D gene. The CDR3 is 13 amino acids. Germline CDR1 reads DFQATT; CDR2 reads SNEGSKA (reference sequence). V lost 1 base and J 9 bases, leaving 10 bases between the germline ends. The CDR3 DNA reads TGCAGTGCTAGAGTAAAGGGCCTTTCACCCCTCCACTTT. Its protein product is CSARVKGLSPLHF.

This clonotype was seen a handful of times. This sequence joins TRBV19 and TRBJ2-3; TRBD2 is a possible D gene (5 bases). Germline CDR1 LNHDA, CDR2 SQIVND (reference sequence). There are 14 residues in the CDR3. Between the trimmed V and J ends, which lost 3 bases and 4 bases, there was a span of 11 bases. CDR3 sequence (DNA): TGTGCCAGTAGTATTAGCGCCGTCGCAGATACGCAGTATTTT. Translating it yields CASSISAVADTQYF.

There are a few counts of this clonotype. The genes are TRBV19 and TRBJ2-3, with 12 positions matching TRBD2. Germline values: CDR1 LNHDA, CDR2 SQIVND (reference sequence). The CDR3 length is 16 residues. After removal of 1 base from V and 4 bases from J, the junction contained 3 bases not matched to a gene. CDR3 sequence reads: CASSIGRTSGADTQYF. CDR3 in DNA: TGTGCCAGTAGTATAGGGCGGACTAGCGGGGCAGATACGCAGTATTTT.

This clonotype was recorded at least ten times. This chain uses TRBV28 with TRBJ2-1; 10 bases are a match to TRBD1. Germline-derived CDR1 and CDR2 are MDHEN and SYDVKM. This CDR3 is built from 14 residues. V dropped 6 bases and J dropped 5; count of bases not matched to a gene: 4. CDR3 nucleotides: TGTGCCAGCAGCCGGGACAGGGGCCACAATGAGCAGTTCTTC. Translating it yields CASSRDRGHNEQFF.